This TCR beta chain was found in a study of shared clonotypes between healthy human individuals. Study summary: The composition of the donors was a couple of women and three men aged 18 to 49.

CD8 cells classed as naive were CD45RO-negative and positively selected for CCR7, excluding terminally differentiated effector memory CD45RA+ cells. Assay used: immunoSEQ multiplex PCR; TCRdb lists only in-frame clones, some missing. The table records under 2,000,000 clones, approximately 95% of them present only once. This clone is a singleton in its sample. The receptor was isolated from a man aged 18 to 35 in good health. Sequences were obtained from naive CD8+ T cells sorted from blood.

For the CDR3, the DNA is TGTGCCAGCAGCTCTCCCGGAATCTACGAGCAGTACTTC. Protein: CASSSPGIYEQYF. The chain joins TRBV7-9 to TRBJ2-7; D unclear. Germline V gene data show CDR1 as SEHNR and CDR2 as FQNEAQ (reference sequence). The CDR3 has 13 residues. Trimming took off 4 bases at V and 3 bases at J, with 10 bases between the two ends. Looking up the rest from reference TRBV7-9 and TRBJ2-7 gives the full variable domain: DTGVSQNPRHKITKRGQNVTFRCDPISEHNRLYWYRQTLGQGPEFLTYFQNEAQLEKSRLLSDRFSAERPKGSFSTLEIQRTEQGDSAMYLCASSSPGIYEQYFGPGTRLTVT.